The 25 T cell receptor beta chains below all came from one sample that was sequenced in a study of CD8 T cells in Susac syndrome. Random hexamers were used to reverse transcribe an amount of about 0.45 to 1 ug RNA. TCRdb reanalysed the immunoSEQ multiplex PCR reads using MiXCR and keeps one entry per CDR3 protein. The sample contains 150,000 to 200,000 distinct CDR3 sequences, roughly 93% of which appear only once. Material for sequencing was CD4+ T cells from PBMCs. The receptors shown here come from a human donor in good health.

This rearrangement joins TRBV6-5 to TRBJ1-2, with TRBD1 matching 9 bases. Unmatched junction bases numbered 5, after V lost 2 bases and J lost 7 bases. This CDR3 is 14 amino acids long. Germline CDR1 MNHEY, CDR2 SVGAGI. CDR3 nucleotides: TGTGCCAGCAGTTACGGGGACAGGGATGGTGGCTACACCTTC. Its translation: CASSYGDRDGGYTF.

The rearrangement joins TRBV11-2 to TRBJ2-2, with 10 bases matching TRBD2. The J segment lost 2 bases and the V segment lost 4 bases, leaving 19 bases of the junction unmatched. This CDR3 comprises 21 residues. CDR1 SGHAT and CDR2 FQNNGV come from the germline V gene. CDR3 sequence reads: CASSSPGDTDSGGPNTGELFF. In nucleotides, the CDR3 is TGTGCCAGCAGCTCCCCAGGAGATACAGATAGCGGGGGGCCCAACACCGGGGAGCTGTTTTTT. Filled out from reference TRBV11-2 and TRBJ2-2, the complete variable domain reads EAGVAQSPRYKIIEKRQSVAFWCNPISGHATLYWYQQILGQGPKLLIQFQNNGVVDDSQLPKDRFSAERLKGVDSTLKIQPAKLEDSAVYLCASSSPGDTDSGGPNTGELFFGEGSRLTVL.

This clonotype came up a few times. The chain is built from TRBV5-1 and TRBJ2-7, with 8 bases matching TRBD1. The CDR3 has 14 amino acids. Losses at the gene ends were 1 base for V and 5 bases for J; bases not matched to a gene: 5. Germline V gene lookup returns CDR1 SGHRS and CDR2 YFSETQ. DNA for the CDR3: TGCGCCAGCAGCTTGAATCCGGACAGGGACGAGCAGTACTTC. It specifies CASSLNPDRDEQYF.

The chain employs TRBV7-2 and TRBJ2-2, with D tentatively TRBD1 or TRBD2 (7 bases each). Per germline, CDR1 SGHTA and CDR2 FQGNSA. Deletions cut 7 bases from V and 5 bases from J, with 17 bases between. The CDR3 totals 15 residues. The CDR3 loop is CASTQGGRETGELFF. DNA for the CDR3: TGTGCCAGCACTCAGGGGGGGCGAGAAACCGGGGAGCTGTTTTTT.

The genes are TRBV7-2 and TRBJ2-1; 12 nucleotides align to TRBD2. Per germline, CDR1 SGHTA and CDR2 FQGNSA. There are 15 residues in the CDR3. V trimming: 4 bases; J trimming: 7 bases; junction bases outside the gene matches: 5. CDR3 DNA sequence: TGTGCCAGCAGCTCGAGGACTAGCGGGGTAAATGAGCAGTTCTTC. Protein product: CASSSRTSGVNEQFF. Complete variable domain (other parts from reference TRBV7-2 and TRBJ2-1): GAGVSQSPSNKVTEKGKDVELRCDPISGHTALYWYRQSLGQGLEFLIYFQGNSAPDKSGLPSDRFSAERTGGSVSTLTIQRTQQEDSAVYLCASSSRTSGVNEQFFGPGTRLTVL.

This rearrangement joins TRBV19 to TRBJ1-5; a weak D match, TRBD1 (5 bases). Per germline, CDR1 LNHDA and CDR2 SQIVND (reference sequence). Trimming removed 7 bases at V and 2 bases at J, with 12 bases between. The CDR3 totals 14 residues. CDR3 sequence reads: CASKVQAGNQPQHF. DNA of the CDR3: TGTGCCAGTAAGGTACAGGCAGGCAATCAGCCCCAGCATTTT.

This clonotype was observed a few times. The gene calls are TRBV12-3 or TRBV12-4 and TRBJ1-5; no clear D gene. The V end lost 3 bases, the J end lost 2 bases, and 2 bases lay between the germline ends. The CDR3 runs 12 residues. CDR3 in amino acids: CASSLGNQPQHF. The CDR3 bases are TGTGCCAGCAGTTTGGGCAATCAGCCCCAGCATTTT.

This rearrangement joins TRBV3-1 to TRBJ1-6, with TRBD1 matching 7 bases. Germline V gene lookup returns CDR1 LGHDT and CDR2 YNNKEL (reference sequence). The CDR3 contains 14 residues. Losses at the gene ends were 6 bases for V and 8 bases for J; bases not matched to a gene: 7. Here the CDR3 reads CASRWDRADSPLHF. CDR3 sequence (DNA): TGTGCCAGCAGGTGGGACAGAGCCGATTCACCCCTCCACTTT. Supplemented by reference TRBV3-1 and TRBJ1-6, the full variable domain reads DTAVSQTPKYLVTQMGNDKSIKCEQNLGHDTMYWYKQDSKKFLKIMFSYNNKELIINETVPNRFSPKSPDKAHLNLHINSLELGDSAVYFCASRWDRADSPLHFGNGTRLTVT.

The chain combines TRBV18 with TRBJ1-2; weak D call: TRBD1 (6 bases). V lost 2 bases to trimming and J lost 8 bases, with 12 bases between them. The CDR3 totals 13 residues. Germline lookup yields CDR1 KGHSH and CDR2 LQKENI. The CDR3 nucleotides are TGTGCCAGCTCACCAGTGGCAGGGGAAGGCTACACCTTC. Translation gives CASSPVAGEGYTF.

This clonotype showed up just once. This sequence joins TRBV5-6 and TRBJ2-6; TRBD1 agrees at 8 bases. V gave up 5 bases and J gave up 2 bases; unmatched junction bases: 3. The CDR3 is 15 amino acids. The germline V gene encodes CDR1 SGHDT and CDR2 YYEEEE. CDR3 sequence: CASSQDRAGANVLTF. CDR3 bases: TGTGCCAGCAGTCAGGACAGGGCTGGGGCCAACGTCCTGACTTTC.

This clonotype was seen just once. CDR3 in amino acids: CASSDDGINGYTF. CDR3 DNA: TGTGCCAGCAGTGACGACGGAATAAATGGCTACACCTTC. The V call is TRBV6-1, the J call TRBJ1-2, with no clear D. Trimming removed 3 bases at V and 6 bases at J, with 11 bases between. Germline CDR1 is MNHNS and CDR2 is SASEGT. The length of the CDR3 is 13 residues.

This clonotype was counted a single time. This chain joins TRBV20-1 and TRBJ2-3; D might be TRBD2 (7 bases). This CDR3 region has 13 residues. With 7 bases removed from V and 1 base from J, the gap between germline ends came to 12 bases. Germline CDR1 reads DFQATT; CDR2 reads SNEGSKA (reference sequence). CDR3 in DNA: TGCAGTGTTATAGGGGGGGGCACAGATACGCAGTATTTT. Its protein is CSVIGGGTDTQYF.

This chain connects TRBV7-9 to TRBJ1-2, with a possible D match to TRBD1 (5 bases). V was trimmed by 7 bases and J by 4 bases, leaving 13 bases between them. CDR1 and CDR2 from the germline V gene are SEHNR and FQNEAQ (reference sequence). This CDR3 spans 13 amino acids. Written as DNA, the CDR3 is TGTGCCAGCACCTCAAGGGGCGGCTATGGCTACACCTTC. This codes for CASTSRGGYGYTF.

Here the CDR3 reads CASSTTLGDTQYF. The CDR3 bases are TGTGCCAGTAGTACGACACTCGGGGATACGCAGTATTTT. The V call is TRBV19, the J call TRBJ2-3, with D unresolved. The CDR3 runs 13 residues. CDR1 LNHDA and CDR2 SQIVND come from the germline V gene (reference sequence). The V end lost 4 bases, the J end lost 6 bases, and 11 bases lay between the germline ends.

To note about this clonotype: One end of the junction does not line up with germline, which may come from a read error. The chain is built from TRBV20-1 and TRBJ1-6; perhaps TRBD1 as D (5 bases). CDR1 is DFQATT and CDR2 is SNEGSKA in the germline V gene (reference sequence). The CDR3 runs to 15 residues. In DNA, the CDR3 is TGCAGTGCGAGAGACAGACTCAGTGGGGATTCACCCCTCCACTTT. Protein: CSARDRLSGDSPLHF.

The chain couples TRBV5-1 to TRBJ1-1; D call uncertain. Trimming took 0 bases from V and 4 from J, leaving 7 bases between them. The CDR3 runs 13 residues. CDR1 and CDR2 from the germline V gene are SGHRS and YFSETQ. CDR3 sequence (DNA): TGCGCCAGCAGCTTGGAGTGGGGCACTGAAGCTTTCTTT. Translated: CASSLEWGTEAFF. The full variable domain, with the rest looked up from reference TRBV5-1 and TRBJ1-1, is KAGVTQTPRYLIKTRGQQVTLSCSPISGHRSVSWYQQTPGQGLQFLFEYFSETQRNKGNFPGRFSGRQFSNSRSEMNVSTLELGDSALYLCASSLEWGTEAFFGQGTRLTVV.

The CDR3 protein is CASSPLSHGPRTTGELFF. As DNA, the CDR3 is TGTGCCAGCAGTCCCCTATCGCACGGGCCGAGAACCACCGGGGAGCTGTTTTTT. The genes are TRBV6-1 and TRBJ2-2; D gene ambiguous. Trimming removed 5 bases at V and 4 bases at J, with 23 bases between. CDR3 size: 18 residues. From germline, CDR1 is MNHNS and CDR2 SASEGT.

The CDR3: CAWSWGGGGTGELFF. In DNA form, the CDR3 reads TGTGCCTGGAGCTGGGGAGGAGGAGGTACCGGGGAGCTGTTTTTT. The V call is TRBV30, the J call TRBJ2-2, with a weak D call TRBD2 (6 bases). This CDR3 has 15 residues. The germline gives CDR1 GTSNPN, CDR2 SVGIG (reference sequence). With 3 bases removed from V and 5 bases from J, the gap between germline ends came to 16 bases.

The gene calls are TRBV12-5 and TRBJ2-5; D may match TRBD1 or TRBD2 (5 bases each). Trimming pared 2 bases from V and 4 bases from J, leaving 14 bases between. The CDR3 spans 15 residues. CDR1 is LGHNT, CDR2 FRNRAP, per germline. CDR3 nucleotides: TGTGCTAGTGGTTTGAGGGACGGAGCCTCAGAGACCCAGTACTTC. Amino acid sequence: CASGLRDGASETQYF.

V and J are TRBV5-6 and TRBJ2-5; D may correspond to TRBD1 or TRBD2 (5 bases each). This CDR3 spans 13 amino acids. In germline, CDR1 is SGHDT, CDR2 YYEEEE. The V and J ends lost 5 bases and 5 bases respectively, with 13 bases between them. The CDR3 DNA is TGTGCCAGCAGTCCGGCCTGGGGGGAGACCCAGTACTTC. Amino acid sequence: CASSPAWGETQYF.

The chain uses TRBV18 and TRBJ1-2; D remains ambiguous. CDR3 length equals 12 residues. Deletions cut 3 bases from V and 6 bases from J, with 8 bases between. The V gene's germline CDR1 is KGHSH and CDR2 LQKENI. CDR3 bases: TGTGCCAGCTCACCTGCCGGGGATGGCTACACCTTC. Its translation is CASSPAGDGYTF. Variable domain in full (rest from reference TRBV18 and TRBJ1-2): NAGVMQNPRHLVRRRGQEARLRCSPMKGHSHVYWYRQLPEEGLKFMVYLQKENIIDESGMPKERFSAEFPKEGPSILRIQQVVRGDSAAYFCASSPAGDGYTFGSGTRLTVV.

In its sample, this clonotype was seen a few times. The CDR3 DNA follows: TGCAGCGTTACCACAGGGGGGAACACTGAAGCTTTCTTT. It codes for CSVTTGGNTEAFF. The chain carries TRBV29-1 and TRBJ1-1; 8 nucleotides line up with TRBD1. Per germline, CDR1 SQVTM and CDR2 ANQGSEA. The V gene end was trimmed by 5 bases and the J gene end by 1 base; junction bases not matched to a gene: 3. There are 13 residues in the CDR3.

The chain carries TRBV3-1 and TRBJ2-7; D is tentatively TRBD1 or TRBD2 (5 bases each). CDR1 is LGHDT and CDR2 is YNNKEL in the germline V gene (reference sequence). The germline V and J ends were trimmed by 6 bases and 6 bases, with 18 bases remaining between them. CDR3 length: 14 residues. The CDR3 sequence: CASSRTLEGLEQYF. The CDR3, as DNA: TGTGCCAGCAGTCGAACCCTAGAGGGGCTCGAGCAGTACTTC.

This clonotype appeared once. The chain carries TRBV30 and TRBJ2-2; the match to TRBD2 covers 7 bases. This CDR3 has 14 residues. CDR1 and CDR2 (germline): GTSNPN, SVGIG (reference sequence). The V segment lost 4 bases and the J segment 2 bases; nucleotides outside the gene matches: 4. The CDR3 region is CAWTPTSNTGELFF. CDR3 coding DNA: TGTGCCTGGACCCCGACTAGCAACACCGGGGAGCTGTTTTTT.

A few counts support this clonotype. The J gene is TRBJ2-7, the V gene TRBV5-1, with 9 bases that match TRBD1. The CDR3 is 14 amino acids. The trim removed 4 bases at V and 3 bases at J, leaving 5 bases unmatched. Germline V lookup: CDR1 SGHRS, CDR2 YFSETQ. The chain's CDR3 is CASSADRGGYEQYF. The CDR3 bases are TGCGCCAGCAGCGCGGACAGGGGTGGCTACGAGCAGTACTTC.